This TCR beta chain derives from a study of response to subunit inactivated influenza vaccine. TCRdb redid the calling of the RT-PCR reads with MiXCR, one entry per CDR3 protein. The table has 500,000 to 750,000 distinct CDR3 sequences, approximately 15% seen once. V lost 7 bases and J lost 6, with 13 bases in between. This CDR3 region has 13 residues. Germline assignment: CDR1 DFQATT and CDR2 SNEGSKA (reference sequence). This clonotype was recorded a few times. The chain joins TRBV20-1 to TRBJ1-6; D is uncertain. The source of this sequence is a man aged 50 to 60 who received an inactivated influenza vaccine. This sample comprised PBMCs from blood, obtained approximately 12 days after vaccination. CDR3 DNA sequence: TGCAGTGTTCGGACGGAGTCTAATTCACCCCTCCACTTT. This translates into CSVRTESNSPLHF.